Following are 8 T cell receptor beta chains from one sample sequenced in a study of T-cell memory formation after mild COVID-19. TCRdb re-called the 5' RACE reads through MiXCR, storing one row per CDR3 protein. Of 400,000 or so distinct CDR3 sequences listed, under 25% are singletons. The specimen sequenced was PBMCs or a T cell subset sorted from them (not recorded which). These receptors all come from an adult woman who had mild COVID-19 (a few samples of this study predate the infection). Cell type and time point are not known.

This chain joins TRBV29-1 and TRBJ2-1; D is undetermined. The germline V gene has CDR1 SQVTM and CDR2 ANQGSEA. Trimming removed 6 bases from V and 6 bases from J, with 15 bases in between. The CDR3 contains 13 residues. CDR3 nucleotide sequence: TGCAGCGTCCTCCTACCCCACGGCAATGAGCAGTTCTTC. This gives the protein CSVLLPHGNEQFF.

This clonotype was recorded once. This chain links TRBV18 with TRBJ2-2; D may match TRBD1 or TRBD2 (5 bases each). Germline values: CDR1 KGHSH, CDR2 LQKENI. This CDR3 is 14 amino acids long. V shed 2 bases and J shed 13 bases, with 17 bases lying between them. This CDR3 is CASSPAGTAGGLFF. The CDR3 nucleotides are TGTGCCAGCTCACCAGCCGGGACCGCTGGAGGGCTGTTTTTT.

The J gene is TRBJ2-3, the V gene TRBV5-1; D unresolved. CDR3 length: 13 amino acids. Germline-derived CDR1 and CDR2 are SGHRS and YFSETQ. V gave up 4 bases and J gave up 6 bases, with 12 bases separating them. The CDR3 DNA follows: TGCGCCAGCAGCCGACCCCCTGGCGATACGCAGTATTTT. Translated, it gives CASSRPPGDTQYF.

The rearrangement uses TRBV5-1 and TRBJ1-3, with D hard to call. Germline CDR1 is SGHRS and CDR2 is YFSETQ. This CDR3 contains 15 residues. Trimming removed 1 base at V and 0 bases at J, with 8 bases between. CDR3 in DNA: TGCGCCAGCAGCTTGTCAGATCGCTCTGGAAACACCATATATTTT. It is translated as CASSLSDRSGNTIYF.

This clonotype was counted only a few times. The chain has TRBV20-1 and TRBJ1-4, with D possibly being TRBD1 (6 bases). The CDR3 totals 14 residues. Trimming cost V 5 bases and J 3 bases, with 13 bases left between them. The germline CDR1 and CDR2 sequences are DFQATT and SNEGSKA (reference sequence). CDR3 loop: CSAQRGRPNEKLFF. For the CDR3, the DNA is TGCAGTGCTCAGAGGGGGAGGCCTAATGAAAAACTGTTTTTT.

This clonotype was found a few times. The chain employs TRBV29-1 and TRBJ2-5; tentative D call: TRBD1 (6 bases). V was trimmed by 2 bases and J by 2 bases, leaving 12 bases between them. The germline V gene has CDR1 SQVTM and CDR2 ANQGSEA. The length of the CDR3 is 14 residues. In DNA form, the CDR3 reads TGCAGCGTTGAACTCTGGGGGCAGCAAGAGACCCAGTACTTC. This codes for CSVELWGQQETQYF.

CDR3 in amino acids: CASSRGQGKYEQYF. CDR3 nucleotide sequence: TGTGCCAGCAGCCGGGGACAGGGAAAGTACGAGCAGTACTTC. This sequence joins TRBV5-5 and TRBJ2-7; 9 bases match TRBD1. Germline CDR1 is SGHKS and CDR2 is YYEKEE (reference sequence). The CDR3 spans 14 residues. V lost 4 bases to trimming and J lost 4 bases; unmatched junction nucleotides: 6.

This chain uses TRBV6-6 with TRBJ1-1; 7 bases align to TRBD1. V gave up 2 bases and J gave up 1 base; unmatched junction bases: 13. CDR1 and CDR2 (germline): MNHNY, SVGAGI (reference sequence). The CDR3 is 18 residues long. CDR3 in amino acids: CASSYPNRDRGGNTEAFF. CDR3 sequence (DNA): TGTGCCAGCAGTTACCCGAACCGGGACAGAGGAGGGAACACTGAAGCTTTCTTT.